Sequencing of this T cell receptor (beta chain) was carried out in a study of T cell changes during pregnancy in multiple sclerosis. The CDR3 sequence is 15 residues long. The ends lost 0 bases at V and 2 bases at J; junction bases unmatched: 5. From germline, CDR1 is SGHRS and CDR2 YFSETQ. This clone has just one count. The assay was immunoSEQ multiplex PCR, and TCRdb's table has in-frame clones only and misses some. In the table there are some 81,000 clones, 75% to 90% of which are singletons. This TCR was recovered from a female donor with multiple sclerosis, enrolled in a pregnancy study. Sequencing used peripheral blood, obtained before pregnancy. V and J are TRBV5-1 and TRBJ2-7; 7 positions agree with TRBD1. CDR3 DNA sequence: TGCGCCAGCAGCTTGGGTCCGACAGGGACCTACGAGCAGTACTTC. Translating gives CASSLGPTGTYEQYF.